This T cell receptor beta chain was profiled in a study of T cell responses to AZD1222 COVID-19 vaccine. Study as a whole: Analyses pooled second doses at about 4 or about 12 weeks. Study-level results: Variant regions that are unmutated are reportedly the target of nearly half of spike-specific TCRs. Repertoire sampling was restricted to post-peak T cell response timepoints. Recipients of two AZD1222 doses showed rising Spike-specific TCR breadth and depth.

As for this clone: Its cognate antigen is unknown.

The CDR3 contains 16 residues. Looked up from germline, CDR1 is SGHRS and CDR2 is YFSETQ. The V end was cut by 0 bases, the J end by 0 bases, with 10 bases between. The method was immunoSEQ multiplex PCR; TCRdb's version includes in-frame clones alone and lacks a portion of them. Of some 80,000 clones in the sample, roughly 90% were seen once. This sequence joins TRBV5-1 and TRBJ1-5; D not certain. The material sequenced was peripheral blood, taken on day 0 of AZD1222 vaccination. The TCR sequence derives from an adult in good health. CDR3 nucleotides: TGCGCCAGCAGCTTGGCCCCGGGGTATAGCAATCAGCCCCAGCATTTT. Protein: CASSLAPGYSNQPQHF.